This T cell receptor (beta chain) emerged from a study of T cells expressing NK-cell markers. From its re-call of the 5' RACE reads, TCRdb lists each CDR3 protein once, without DNA. In total, the table holds 550,000 to 600,000 distinct CDR3 sequences. Study-level findings and limits: Dominant NKG2C+ clonotypes in roughly 6 donors made up about 1.0-7.0% of CD8+ T cells.

Details on this clonotype: The antigen remains unidentified.

The length of the CDR3 is 15 residues. Per germline, CDR1 SGHVS and CDR2 FQNEAQ. The receptor was derived from a man younger than 35 in good health. The sequenced sample was blood T cells: a sorted CD56 or NKG2C T cell subset, CD4+ or CD8+ T cells, or bulk PBMC T cells (not recorded which). The chain uses TRBV7-8 and TRBJ2-2; absent DNA, TCRdb's TRBD2 call cannot be checked. CDR3 protein: CASGFLAGGSGELFF.